This T cell receptor beta chain was captured by sequencing in a study of shared clonotypes between healthy human individuals. Germline V gene lookup returns CDR1 SNHLY and CDR2 FYNNEI. V lost 7 bases and J lost 0, with 18 bases in between. The CDR3 contains 16 residues. In its sample, this clone was seen many times. Repertoires were generated with immunoSEQ multiplex PCR, while TCRdb's copy carries only in-frame clones and drops some. Among 740,000 or so clones listed, about 80% were seen once. The TCR comes from a woman in her 30s in good health. Material: memory CD4+ T cells sorted from blood. Specified subset: CD45RA-negative fraction. V is TRBV2 and J is TRBJ1-1; D is unresolved. In DNA form, the CDR3 reads TGTGCCAGCATTGAGGAGGGAGTGGTGGTGAACACTGAAGCTTTCTTT. The encoded protein is CASIEEGVVVNTEAFF. Full variable domain (outside the CDR3, taken from reference TRBV2 and TRBJ1-1): EPEVTQTPSHQVTQMGQEVILRCVPISNHLYFYWYRQILGQKVEFLVSFYNNEISEKSEIFDDQFSVERPDGSNFTLKIRSTKLEDSAMYFCASIEEGVVVNTEAFFGQGTRLTVV.